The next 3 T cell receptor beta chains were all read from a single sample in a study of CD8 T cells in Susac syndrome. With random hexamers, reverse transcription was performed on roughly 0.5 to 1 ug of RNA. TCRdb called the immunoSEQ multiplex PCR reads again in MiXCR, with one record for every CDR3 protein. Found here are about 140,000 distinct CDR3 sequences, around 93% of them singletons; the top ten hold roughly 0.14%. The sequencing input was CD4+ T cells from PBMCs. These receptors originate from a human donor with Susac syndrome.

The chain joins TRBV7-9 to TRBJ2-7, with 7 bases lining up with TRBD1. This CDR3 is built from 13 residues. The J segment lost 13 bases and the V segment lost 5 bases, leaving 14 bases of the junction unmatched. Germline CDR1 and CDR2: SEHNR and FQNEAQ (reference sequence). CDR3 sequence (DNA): TGTGCCAGCAGCCAAGGGACAGCCTTGGGCAGTTACTTC. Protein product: CASSQGTALGSYF.

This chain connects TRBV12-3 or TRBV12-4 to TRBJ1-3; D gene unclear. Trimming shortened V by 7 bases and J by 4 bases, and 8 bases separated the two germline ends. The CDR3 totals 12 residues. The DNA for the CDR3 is TGTGCCAGCACCTCGGAGGGAAACACCATATATTTT. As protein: CASTSEGNTIYF.

The CDR3 nucleotides are TGTGCCAGCAGTTTATGGGGACTAGCGGGGGGCCAAACCTACGAGCAGTACTTC. Translating it yields CASSLWGLAGGQTYEQYF. This chain links TRBV27 with TRBJ2-7; TRBD2 agrees at 15 bases. V lost 1 base, J lost 2 bases, and 6 bases stayed unmatched. Germline CDR1 reads MNHEY; CDR2 reads SMNVEV (reference sequence). This CDR3 has 18 residues.